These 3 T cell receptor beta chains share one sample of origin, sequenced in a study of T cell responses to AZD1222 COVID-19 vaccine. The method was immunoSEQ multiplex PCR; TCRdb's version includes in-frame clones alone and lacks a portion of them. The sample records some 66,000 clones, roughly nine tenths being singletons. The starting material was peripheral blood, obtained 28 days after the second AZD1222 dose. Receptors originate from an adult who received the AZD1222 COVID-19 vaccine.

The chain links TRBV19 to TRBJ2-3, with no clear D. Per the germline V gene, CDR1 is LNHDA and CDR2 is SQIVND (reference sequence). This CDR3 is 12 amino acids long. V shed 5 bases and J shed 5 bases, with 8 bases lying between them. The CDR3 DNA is TGTGCCAGTAGTCCCACCCAAGATACGCAGTATTTT. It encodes CASSPTQDTQYF.

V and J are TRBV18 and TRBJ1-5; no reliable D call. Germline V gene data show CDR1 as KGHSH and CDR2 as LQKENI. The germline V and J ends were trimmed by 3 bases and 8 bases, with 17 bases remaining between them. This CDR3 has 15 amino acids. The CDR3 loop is CASSPRSFGEEPQHF. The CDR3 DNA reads TGTGCCAGCTCACCCAGATCATTTGGGGAAGAGCCCCAGCATTTT.

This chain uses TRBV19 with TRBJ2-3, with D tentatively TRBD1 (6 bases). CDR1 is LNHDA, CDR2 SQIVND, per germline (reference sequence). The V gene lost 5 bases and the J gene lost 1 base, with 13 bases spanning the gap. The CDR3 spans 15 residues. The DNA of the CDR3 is TGTGCCAGTAGTTACAGGGTTTCGGGCACAGATACGCAGTATTTT. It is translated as CASSYRVSGTDTQYF. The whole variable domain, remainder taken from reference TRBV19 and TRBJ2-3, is DGGITQSPKYLFRKEGQNVTLSCEQNLNHDAMYWYRQDPGQGLRLIYYSQIVNDFQKGDIAEGYSVSREKKESFPLTVTSAQKNPTAFYLCASSYRVSGTDTQYFGPGTRLTVL.